The sequence of this TCR beta chain was determined in a study of post-analysis software for immune sequencing data. Whole-study results and caveats: Compared with controls, patients had more of 4 to 6 TRBV segments, including TRBV5-6, TRBV5-1 and TRBV20-1.

The CDR3 has 14 amino acids. From germline, CDR1 is DFQATT and CDR2 SNEGSKA (reference sequence). Trimming pared 3 bases from V and 3 bases from J, leaving 12 bases between. About this clonotype: What it binds is unknown.

Unique molecular identifiers were built into the TCR beta cDNA libraries. Each CDR3 protein gets one entry after TCRdb re-called the PCR reads with MiXCR. This table has 700,000 to 900,000 distinct CDR3 sequences, more than 45% appearing once. The sequenced sample consisted of blood. V and J are TRBV20-1 and TRBJ2-1; weak D call: TRBD2 (5 bases). The receptor's source is a girl aged 10 to 17 with multiple sclerosis. The CDR3 coding sequence is TGCAGTGCTAGGAGGGTAGTCGGCTACAATGAGCAGTTCTTC. This sequence encodes CSARRVVGYNEQFF.